The 14 T cell receptor beta chains below all came from one sample that was sequenced in a study of T cell responses to AZD1222 COVID-19 vaccine. Clones were sequenced by immunoSEQ multiplex PCR, and TCRdb holds only the in-frame ones, with some missing. Among about 130,000 clones listed, roughly 93% were seen once. The sample in question was peripheral blood, obtained on day 0 of AZD1222 vaccination. The receptors were sampled from an adult in good health.

The chain recombines TRBV4-2 with TRBJ2-7; the D call may be TRBD1 or TRBD2 (5 bases each). The germline CDR1 and CDR2 sequences are LGHNA and YNFKEQ. The CDR3 has 17 residues. The ends were cut back, 0 bases at V and 0 bases at J, with 15 bases in the middle. The CDR3 sequence is CASSQEIGDAYSYEQYF. DNA for the CDR3: TGTGCCAGCAGCCAAGAAATTGGGGACGCTTACTCCTACGAGCAGTACTTC.

The CDR3 nucleotides are TGTGCCACCAGCGGTTATAGCAATCAGCCCCAGCATTTT. This gives the protein CATSGYSNQPQHF. The chain couples TRBV15 to TRBJ1-5; D not certain. V dropped 5 bases and J dropped 0 bases, with 5 bases sitting between them. Looked up from germline, CDR1 is LNHNV and CDR2 is YYDKDF (reference sequence). The CDR3 is made up of 13 amino acids.

In the case of this clone: The same CDR3 can be traced to other DNA sequences in this sample. The chain has TRBV7-2 and TRBJ1-3; D is perhaps TRBD1 (6 bases). Between the trimmed V and J ends, which lost 4 bases and 2 bases, there was a span of 9 bases. The CDR3 extends over 14 amino acids. Looked up from germline, CDR1 is SGHTA and CDR2 is FQGNSA. The CDR3 DNA follows: TGTGCCAGCAGCTCACAGGGTACTGGAAACACCATATATTTT. Its translation is CASSSQGTGNTIYF.

V is TRBV2 and J is TRBJ2-2; TRBD2 matches at 7 bases. V lost 5 bases and J lost 7; bases outside the gene matches: 16. The CDR3 extends over 17 amino acids. CDR1 is SNHLY and CDR2 is FYNNEI in the germline V gene. The CDR3 here is CASSPPSGGGPDGELFF. CDR3 DNA: TGTGCCAGCAGTCCACCTAGTGGGGGAGGGCCCGACGGGGAGCTGTTTTTT.

The chain recombines TRBV11-2 with TRBJ2-6; possibly TRBD2 for D (6 bases). CDR3 length equals 16 residues. Trimming stripped 5 bases from V and 4 bases from J, with 15 bases between. Germline V gives CDR1 SGHAT, CDR2 FQNNGV. The CDR3 protein is CASSKGGAPGANVLTF. CDR3 bases: TGTGCCAGCAGCAAAGGAGGGGCTCCGGGGGCCAACGTCCTGACTTTC.

The rearrangement uses TRBV2 and TRBJ1-2; unclear D gene. Per the germline V gene, CDR1 is SNHLY and CDR2 is FYNNEI. This CDR3 has 15 residues. Trimming left V 3 bases short and J 1 base short, with 12 bases between. The chain's CDR3 is CASSDGPINNYGYTF. The CDR3 coding sequence is TGTGCCAGCAGTGATGGACCGATCAATAACTATGGCTACACCTTC.

V is TRBV6-5 and J is TRBJ2-7; D is tentatively TRBD1 or TRBD2 (5 bases each). Germline V CDR1 and CDR2: MNHEY, SVGAGI. This CDR3 is built from 14 residues. Trimming stripped 3 bases from V and 7 bases from J, with 16 bases between. The CDR3 spells CASSYDGGRREQYF. The CDR3 DNA is TGTGCCAGCAGTTATGATGGGGGACGAAGGGAGCAGTACTTC.

The chain combines TRBV5-1 with TRBJ2-5; 7 positions agree with TRBD1. The CDR3 loop spans 15 amino acids. V shed 4 bases, J shed 3 bases, and the junction held 9 bases outside the gene matches. The germline CDR1 and CDR2 sequences are SGHRS and YFSETQ. In nucleotides, the CDR3 is TGCGCCAGCAGCATATCCGGGACAGAAAAAGAGACCCAGTACTTC. Protein: CASSISGTEKETQYF.

About this clone: One end of the junction is discordant with germline, which a read error may explain. The chain links TRBV7-2 to TRBJ2-3; the D gene is possibly TRBD2 (5 bases). Germline V gene data show CDR1 as SGHTA and CDR2 as FQGNSA. This CDR3 comprises 14 residues. The CDR3 region has the DNA TGTGCCAGCAGGTTAGCGAGAAGCACAGATACGCAGTATTTT. Translation gives CASRLARSTDTQYF.

The chain recombines TRBV27 with TRBJ1-3; a weak D match, TRBD1 (6 bases). Trimming left V 0 bases short and J 4 bases short, with 13 bases between. The CDR3 covers 16 residues. Germline loops: CDR1 MNHEY, CDR2 SMNVEV (reference sequence). The CDR3 DNA reads TGTGCCAGCAGTTTATCGCCCCAGGGGCGAGGAAACACCATATATTTT. Translated: CASSLSPQGRGNTIYF.

The rearrangement joins TRBV5-1 to TRBJ2-1; D tentatively reads TRBD1 or TRBD2 (5 bases each). CDR1 is SGHRS, CDR2 YFSETQ, per germline. The CDR3 runs to 15 residues. V was trimmed by 0 bases and J by 6 bases, leaving 13 bases between them. The CDR3 coding sequence is TGCGCCAGCAGCTTGGAACAGGCCCGGGGCAATGAGCAGTTCTTC. Translated, it gives CASSLEQARGNEQFF.

V gene TRBV7-9 combines with J gene TRBJ1-2, with D unresolved. V gave up 1 base and J gave up 6 bases, with 6 bases separating them. Germline V CDR1 and CDR2: SEHNR, FQNEAQ (reference sequence). CDR3 size: 12 residues. This CDR3 reads CASSLGRDGYTF. CDR3 coding DNA: TGTGCCAGCAGCTTAGGAAGGGATGGCTACACCTTC.

V is TRBV4-1 and J is TRBJ1-1; a weak D match, TRBD1 (6 bases). CDR1 is MGHRA and CDR2 is YSYEKL in the germline V gene. Deletions cut 2 bases from V and 3 bases from J, with 13 bases between. The CDR3 sequence is 15 residues long. CDR3 loop: CASSQPLRGHTEAFF. CDR3 DNA sequence: TGCGCCAGCAGCCAACCTCTCAGGGGCCACACTGAAGCTTTCTTT.

V and J are TRBV2 and TRBJ2-5; a possible D gene is TRBD2 (6 bases). Trimming stripped 7 bases from V and 7 bases from J, with 16 bases between. This CDR3 region has 13 residues. Germline V lookup: CDR1 SNHLY, CDR2 FYNNEI. The CDR3 region has the DNA TGTGCCAGCACCTACGGAGGGTTGGGGACCCAGTACTTC. Its protein is CASTYGGLGTQYF.